This T cell receptor beta chain was sequenced for a study of blood T cell repertoires in COVID-19. The CDR3 is 14 amino acids. V gave up 5 bases and J gave up 4 bases, with 14 bases separating them. Germline V gene lookup returns CDR1 LGHNT and CDR2 FRNRAP. The data were produced by immunoSEQ multiplex PCR, yet TCRdb's version contains in-frame clones alone and is incomplete. Of some 50,000 clones in the sample, around 80% are singletons; the top ten hold 8.2%. Sequences were obtained from peripheral blood. This rearrangement joins TRBV12-5 to TRBJ2-5; D unclear. The clonotype originates from a woman older than 75 with acute or convalescent COVID-19. CDR3 region: CASGTTGARETQYF. CDR3 nucleotides: TGTGCTAGTGGTACCACTGGTGCACGAGAGACCCAGTACTTC.